Presented here are 2 T cell receptor beta chains from one specimen sequenced in a study of siplizumab effects on memory and regulatory T cells. Repertoires were generated with immunoSEQ multiplex PCR, while TCRdb's copy carries only in-frame clones and drops some. The repertoire holds just over 60,000 clones, with around 80% as singletons. Input material: memory CD4+ T cells sorted from blood. Source of these receptors: a human donor in good health.

The V and J genes are TRBV18 and TRBJ1-2, with 7 bases lining up with TRBD1. CDR3 length equals 13 residues. V was clipped by 2 bases and J by 7 bases; unmatched bases: 4. Germline CDR1 and CDR2: KGHSH and LQKENI. CDR3 sequence reads: CASSPGGGSGYTF. The CDR3 DNA reads as TGTGCCAGCTCACCAGGAGGGGGCTCTGGCTACACCTTC.

The chain is built from TRBV29-1 and TRBJ1-5, with TRBD1 matching 9 bases. The V and J ends lost 4 bases and 1 base, in that order; junction bases with no gene match: 5. Germline V lookup: CDR1 SQVTM, CDR2 ANQGSEA. The CDR3 consists of 15 residues. This CDR3 reads CSVGLGTGSNQPQHF. CDR3 in DNA: TGCAGCGTTGGGCTTGGGACAGGGAGCAATCAGCCCCAGCATTTT.